The present TCR beta chain was sequenced within a study of blood T cell repertoires in COVID-19. The CDR3 totals 13 residues. V lost 1 base to trimming and J lost 7 bases, with 11 bases between them. Germline V gene sequence: CDR1 SGHDN, CDR2 FVKESK. The table came from immunoSEQ multiplex PCR; TCRdb's copy has only in-frame clones and leaves some out. Of roughly 400,000 clones in the sample, approximately 90% were seen once. Clinical history as reported by participants underpinned cohort assignment. Either two negative PCRs, clearance, or symptom resolution qualified Cohort 3 donors as recovered. This clonotype was sampled from a man aged 30 to 39 who had recovered from COVID-19. V is TRBV14 and J is TRBJ2-7; maybe TRBD2 (5 bases). What was sequenced was PBMCs or T cells enriched from blood (not recorded which). Written as DNA, the CDR3 is TGTGCCAGCAGCCAAGCAGGTCCGGGGGAGCAGTACTTC. Translating it yields CASSQAGPGEQYF.